Sequencing of this T cell receptor beta chain was carried out in a study of PD-1 blockade in classical Hodgkin lymphoma. Every patient relapsed after autologous stem cell transplantation, and brentuximab vedotin exposure varied. Assay: immunoSEQ multiplex PCR; the TCRdb copy retains only in-frame clones and omits some. In the table there are fewer than 110,000 clones, around 88% of which are singletons. Whole-study findings and limits: Lower baseline TCR diversity marked trial partial responders and progressors.

Regarding this clone: Its target is unknown.

Sequences were derived from peripheral blood mononuclear cells (PBMCs), sampled before the second cycle of nivolumab. This TCR was sampled from a human donor with classical Hodgkin lymphoma.

In nucleotides, the CDR3 is TGTGCCAGCAGCGTAGATGACAGGGGTTTACTAAATTCACCCCTCCACTTT. Protein: CASSVDDRGLLNSPLHF. The chain links TRBV9 to TRBJ1-6; 8 bases map to TRBD1. Germline V gene sequence: CDR1 SGDLS, CDR2 YYNGEE. The trim removed 0 bases at V and 7 bases at J, leaving 9 bases unmatched. The CDR3 extends over 17 amino acids.